The 20 T cell receptor beta chains presented below share a single source sample, sequenced in a study of blood T cell repertoires in COVID-19. Data came from immunoSEQ multiplex PCR; TCRdb stores just in-frame clones and leaves some out. The data hold some 74,000 clones, with around 77% observed a single time. The sequencing sample was made of peripheral blood. All receptors come from a man in his 70s with active or convalescent COVID-19.

The chain couples TRBV7-2 to TRBJ2-2, with D uncertain. Germline values: CDR1 SGHTA, CDR2 FQGNSA. The CDR3 sequence is 14 residues long. The V gene lost 5 bases and the J gene lost 4 bases, with 11 bases spanning the gap. In DNA form, the CDR3 reads TGTGCCAGCAGCCTCCATCAGCGCACCGGGGAGCTGTTTTTT. Its protein product is CASSLHQRTGELFF.

The sample holds a few counts of this clone. This chain connects TRBV25-1 to TRBJ2-7, with TRBD2 identical over 8 bases. CDR1 and CDR2 from the germline V gene are MGHDK and SYGVNS. The ends lost 6 bases at V and 2 bases at J; junction bases unmatched: 3. The CDR3 spans 13 residues. CDR3 DNA sequence: TGTGCCAGCAGCGGTAGCGGGACCTACGAGCAGTACTTC. This codes for CASSGSGTYEQYF.

This clone was observed a handful of times. The chain carries TRBV5-4 and TRBJ1-2, with no clear D. V lost 2 bases and J lost 6, with 11 bases in between. Germline loops: CDR1 SGHNT, CDR2 YYREEE (reference sequence). This CDR3 comprises 13 residues. This chain's CDR3 is CASSFDTLHGYTF. The CDR3 DNA is TGTGCCAGCAGCTTCGACACATTGCATGGCTACACCTTC.

The chain has TRBV7-2 and TRBJ2-7; D gene ambiguous. The CDR3 consists of 15 residues. V lost 2 bases and J 7 bases, leaving 18 bases between the germline ends. From germline, CDR1 is SGHTA and CDR2 FQGNSA. In DNA, the CDR3 is TGTGCCAGCAGCTTACGTCGGGTGCAGAATGGGGAGCAGTACTTC. Translation: CASSLRRVQNGEQYF.

V gene TRBV6-5 combines with J gene TRBJ2-7, with TRBD1 identical over 7 bases. Germline-derived CDR1 and CDR2 are MNHEY and SVGAGI. The CDR3 spans 13 residues. V shed 5 bases and J 6 bases; nucleotides not matched to a gene: 7. The CDR3 here is CASSPQGKSEQYF. The CDR3 nucleotides are TGTGCCAGCAGTCCACAGGGGAAGAGCGAGCAGTACTTC.

This clone was seen a few times. V is TRBV10-3 and J is TRBJ1-1; D might be TRBD1 (6 bases). Trimming shortened V by 7 bases and J by 1 base, and 7 bases separated the two germline ends. The length of the CDR3 is 12 residues. The germline CDR1 and CDR2 sequences are ENHRY and SYGVKD. CDR3 sequence: CAITTGNTEAFF. DNA for the CDR3: TGTGCCATCACGACAGGGAACACTGAAGCTTTCTTT.

The chain carries TRBV14 and TRBJ1-1; the D is unclear. The CDR3 covers 13 residues. The germline V gene has CDR1 SGHDN and CDR2 FVKESK. V shed 2 bases and J shed 11 bases, with 15 bases lying between them. In DNA form, the CDR3 reads TGTGCCAGCAGCCAAATGGAGGGAACTAAGGCTTTCTTT. This gives the protein CASSQMEGTKAFF.

This clone showed up just once. The chain links TRBV20-1 to TRBJ2-3; 12 nucleotides agree with TRBD2. With 3 bases clipped from V and 5 bases from J, the junction kept 6 bases outside the gene matches. Germline lookup yields CDR1 DFQATT and CDR2 SNEGSKA (reference sequence). This CDR3 comprises 15 residues. The CDR3 DNA sequence: TGCAGTGCTAGTGGACTAGCGGGGAAAGAAGATACGCAGTATTTT. Translated, it gives CSASGLAGKEDTQYF.

The CDR3 nucleotides are TGTGCCAGCAGTCTTCAGGGCTATGGCTACACCTTC. Protein: CASSLQGYGYTF. The chain carries TRBV6-2 or TRBV6-3 and TRBJ1-2, with D tentatively TRBD1 (5 bases). This CDR3 comprises 12 residues. V dropped 5 bases and J dropped 4 bases, with 8 bases sitting between them. CDR1 is MNHEY, CDR2 SVGEGT, per germline.

J is TRBJ1-5 and V is TRBV5-7; D might be TRBD1 (6 bases). TRBV5-7 is annotated as an ORF whose role is uncertain. Trimming took 3 bases from V and 4 from J, leaving 14 bases between them. The CDR3 loop spans 15 amino acids. Here the CDR3 DNA reads TGTGCCAGCAGCTCTTCGACAGGAGAGAATCAGCCCCAGCATTTT. This encodes CASSSSTGENQPQHF.

In its sample, this clone was seen a few times. The V and J genes are TRBV20-1 and TRBJ1-1, with a tentative D call TRBD1 (5 bases). The CDR3 consists of 12 residues. Germline CDR1 reads DFQATT; CDR2 reads SNEGSKA (reference sequence). With 3 bases removed from V and 5 bases from J, the gap between germline ends came to 10 bases. Written as DNA, the CDR3 is TGCAGTGCTAGTGGGGGGGATACTGAAGCTTTCTTT. It is translated as CSASGGDTEAFF.

The CDR3 DNA is TGTGCCAGCAGTTCCCTGGCTAGTAACTATGGCTACACCTTC. It translates to CASSSLASNYGYTF. The rearrangement uses TRBV6-5 and TRBJ1-2; D is uncertain. The CDR3 spans 14 residues. Per the germline V gene, CDR1 is MNHEY and CDR2 is SVGAGI. Trimming shortened V by 4 bases and J by 1 base, and 10 bases separated the two germline ends.

J is TRBJ2-3 and V is TRBV28; 13 bases fit TRBD2. The germline CDR1 and CDR2 sequences are MDHEN and SYDVKM. The CDR3 extends over 16 amino acids. Trimming at V came to 5 bases and at J to 1 base, leaving 3 bases not matched to a gene. The chain's CDR3 is CASSLGLAGGTDTQYF. In DNA, the CDR3 is TGTGCCAGCAGTCTCGGACTAGCGGGGGGCACAGATACGCAGTATTTT.

V and J are TRBV3-1 (or the pseudogene TRBV3-2) and TRBJ2-3; no reliable D call. This CDR3 contains 15 residues. The V end was cut by 0 bases, the J end by 0 bases, with 7 bases between. The V gene's germline CDR1 is LGHDT and CDR2 YNNKEL (reference sequence). In nucleotides, the CDR3 is TGTGCCAGCAGCCAAGAAGGAGTAAGCACAGATACGCAGTATTTT. Its translation is CASSQEGVSTDTQYF.

This clone was recorded only once. The V call is TRBV10-1, the J call TRBJ2-3; TRBD2 agrees at 7 bases. CDR3 length: 14 amino acids. J gave up 0 bases and V 4 bases, and 1 base lay outside the gene matches. From germline, CDR1 is WNHNN and CDR2 SYGVQD (reference sequence). The CDR3 DNA is TGCGCCAGCAGTGTGGGGGGGAGCACAGATACGCAGTATTTT. Residues: CASSVGGSTDTQYF.

The rearrangement links TRBV29-1 to TRBJ1-4; maybe TRBD1 (6 bases). Trimming left V 0 bases short and J 4 bases short, with 18 bases between. This CDR3 region has 17 residues. In germline, CDR1 is SQVTM, CDR2 ANQGSEA. CDR3: CSVEDYRWGLGNEKLFF. DNA for the CDR3: TGCAGCGTTGAAGATTATAGGTGGGGGCTAGGTAATGAAAAACTGTTTTTT.

This rearrangement joins TRBV2 to TRBJ2-7; 7 nucleotides match TRBD1. Germline assignment: CDR1 SNHLY and CDR2 FYNNEI. The CDR3 loop spans 13 amino acids. The V gene end was trimmed by 4 bases and the J gene end by 2 bases; junction bases not matched to a gene: 2. The CDR3 region is CASSVGQAYEQYF. The CDR3 nucleotides read TGTGCCAGCAGTGTCGGACAGGCCTACGAGCAGTACTTC.

The chain links TRBV6-5 to TRBJ2-7, with D unclear. Germline lookup yields CDR1 MNHEY and CDR2 SVGAGI. V lost 6 bases and J 5 bases, leaving 17 bases between the germline ends. The CDR3 totals 14 residues. CDR3 residues: CASSLTERIDEQYF. Here the CDR3 DNA reads TGTGCCAGCAGCCTAACTGAGCGTATCGACGAGCAGTACTTC.

This rearrangement joins TRBV10-2 to TRBJ2-1; TRBD2 agrees at 8 bases. After removal of 3 bases from V and 8 bases from J, the junction contained 9 bases not matched to a gene. Germline V CDR1 and CDR2: WSHSY, SAAADI. CDR3 length: 15 residues. CDR3 DNA sequence: TGCGCCAGCAGTGATCTTGGGACTAGTTCTGATGAGCAGTTCTTC. Encoded protein: CASSDLGTSSDEQFF.

The chain uses TRBV5-1 and TRBJ2-1; no reliable D call. Germline V CDR1 and CDR2: SGHRS, YFSETQ. Trimming removed 0 bases at V and 3 bases at J, with 4 bases between. This CDR3 comprises 13 residues. CDR3 loop: CASSLAFYNEQFF. The DNA for the CDR3 is TGCGCCAGCAGCTTGGCTTTCTACAATGAGCAGTTCTTC.